The 3 T cell receptor beta chains below all came from one sample that was sequenced in a study of blood T cell repertoires in COVID-19. The repertoire was sequenced with immunoSEQ multiplex PCR; TCRdb's copy has only in-frame clones and lacks some. The sample consists of approximately 220,000 clones, approximately 90% of them appearing once. The sample consisted of peripheral blood. Source of these receptors: a middle-aged man with acute or convalescent COVID-19.

This chain uses TRBV10-1 with TRBJ1-1, with 7 nucleotides matching TRBD1. This CDR3 spans 13 amino acids. V shed 8 bases and J 2 bases; nucleotides not matched to a gene: 5. Looked up from germline, CDR1 is WNHNN and CDR2 is SYGVQD (reference sequence). The CDR3 DNA is TGCGCCAGCGCACAGGGGCAAAACACTGAAGCTTTCTTT. The encoded protein is CASAQGQNTEAFF.

This clone appeared once. The gene calls are TRBV5-1 and TRBJ2-5; 14 bases are shared with TRBD2. Germline V CDR1 and CDR2: SGHRS, YFSETQ. CDR3 length: 17 residues. Trimming at V came to 3 bases and at J to 1 base, leaving 5 bases not matched to a gene. The DNA of the CDR3 is TGCGCCAGCAGCTCCGGGACTAGCGGGGGCCTCCAAGAGACCCAGTACTTC. It is translated as CASSSGTSGGLQETQYF. The whole variable domain, filled in from reference TRBV5-1 and TRBJ2-5, reads KAGVTQTPRYLIKTRGQQVTLSCSPISGHRSVSWYQQTPGQGLQFLFEYFSETQRNKGNFPGRFSGRQFSNSRSEMNVSTLELGDSALYLCASSSGTSGGLQETQYFGPGTRLLVL.

The chain uses TRBV15 and TRBJ1-1, with D possibly TRBD1 on 5 matching bases. Trimming left V 5 bases short and J 4 bases short, with 14 bases between. The CDR3 spans 14 residues. Germline V gene sequence: CDR1 LNHNV, CDR2 YYDKDF (reference sequence). The CDR3 coding sequence is TGTGCCACCAGCCTACCAGGGTGGGGCACTGAAGCTTTCTTT. Encoded protein: CATSLPGWGTEAFF.